Below, 10 T cell receptor beta chains from the same sample are listed, as sequenced in a study of blood T cell repertoires in COVID-19 (TCRdb year 2020). Library preparation used the immunoSEQ multiplex PCR assay. Held by TCRdb, this immuneACCESS table contains in-frame sequences only and omits some clones. Under half of the omission traces to an unresolved V gene where checked; the cause of the rest is unknown. Recorded for this sample are 200,000 to 250,000 clones; around 86% of them occurred a single time. The ten largest clonotypes hold around 2.1% of the sample. The source material was PBMCs or T cells enriched from blood (not recorded which). The receptors originated from a woman aged 45-65 years who had recovered from COVID-19.

The rearrangement uses TRBV15 and TRBJ1-2; weak D call: TRBD1 (6 bases). CDR1 and CDR2 (germline): LNHNV, YYDKDF (reference sequence). Trimming removed 3 bases at V and 4 bases at J, with 21 bases between. This CDR3 region has 17 residues. The CDR3 reads CATSSTRLDGQFYGYTF. In DNA, the CDR3 is TGTGCCACCAGCAGCACGAGACTTGACGGACAGTTCTATGGCTACACCTTC.

The chain recombines TRBV4-1 with TRBJ2-1; D unclear. The CDR3 covers 15 residues. V lost 6 bases to trimming and J lost 0 bases, with 12 bases between them. Germline values: CDR1 MGHRA, CDR2 YSYEKL. The CDR3 DNA reads as TGCGCCAGCAGTTCCGCCGCAGTCTCCTACAATGAGCAGTTCTTC. Amino acid sequence: CASSSAAVSYNEQFF.

This clone was seen once. The V call is TRBV19, the J call TRBJ1-5; 11 bases map to TRBD1. Germline V gives CDR1 LNHDA, CDR2 SQIVND (reference sequence). The CDR3 covers 17 residues. V dropped 10 bases and J dropped 0; count of bases not matched to a gene: 11. CDR3 DNA: TGTGCCACCAGATCGGGGACAGGGGGGTATAGCAATCAGCCCCAGCATTTT. Protein product: CATRSGTGGYSNQPQHF.

This chain links TRBV12-3 or TRBV12-4 with TRBJ1-1; the D gene is possibly TRBD1 (6 bases). Trimming removed 6 bases from V and 5 bases from J, with 13 bases in between. The CDR3 is 13 amino acids. CDR3 in amino acids: CASSPWGRTEAFF. The CDR3 DNA reads TGTGCCAGCAGCCCGTGGGGGCGGACTGAAGCTTTCTTT.

This clone was observed once. The V and J genes are TRBV15 and TRBJ1-5; a weak D match, TRBD1 (6 bases). Trimming stripped 4 bases from V and 1 base from J, with 14 bases between. The CDR3 runs 16 residues. Germline assignment: CDR1 LNHNV and CDR2 YYDKDF (reference sequence). This CDR3 reads CATSTGQPRSNQPQHF. The CDR3 DNA reads TGTGCCACCAGCACCGGACAGCCCCGCAGCAATCAGCCCCAGCATTTT.

V is TRBV4-2 and J is TRBJ1-3; D unclear. This CDR3 region has 16 residues. CDR1 is LGHNA and CDR2 is YNFKEQ in the germline V gene. V was trimmed by 0 bases and J by 3 bases, leaving 12 bases between them. The CDR3 nucleotides are TGTGCCAGCAGCCAAGATAGCACGGAGAGTGGAAACACCATATATTTT. The encoded protein is CASSQDSTESGNTIYF.

This clone was seen once. V and J are TRBV10-2 and TRBJ2-1; 9 bases align to TRBD2. There are 14 residues in the CDR3. The germline V gene encodes CDR1 WSHSY and CDR2 SAAADI. V dropped 5 bases and J dropped 5; count of bases not matched to a gene: 4. The CDR3, as DNA: TGCGCCAGCAGTAGAGCGGGGGGCGACAATGAGCAGTTCTTC. It is translated as CASSRAGGDNEQFF.

The chain recombines TRBV6-5 with TRBJ1-2; D unclear. The CDR3 covers 13 residues. Germline lookup yields CDR1 MNHEY and CDR2 SVGAGI. Trimming took off 3 bases at V and 8 bases at J, with 13 bases between the two ends. CDR3 in DNA: TGTGCCAGCAGTTATCGCCAGGATCAAGGCTACACCTTC. Its protein product is CASSYRQDQGYTF.

This clone was observed a handful of times. V usage is TRBV6-1 and J usage is TRBJ1-4, with TRBD1 identical over 7 bases. Trimming removed 2 bases from V and 5 bases from J; junction bases left unmatched: 5. Germline V lookup: CDR1 MNHNS, CDR2 SASEGT. The length of the CDR3 is 15 residues. CDR3 amino acids: CASSEQPGGNEKLFF. The CDR3 DNA is TGTGCCAGCAGTGAACAACCAGGGGGAAATGAAAAACTGTTTTTT.

The chain recombines TRBV4-1 with TRBJ2-6, with 7 bases identical to TRBD1. Germline assignment: CDR1 MGHRA and CDR2 YSYEKL. The CDR3 is 19 amino acids. Germline trimming cut 4 bases from V and 0 bases from J; bases unmatched to any gene: 12. The CDR3 nucleotides read TGCGCCAGCAGCCCACCCGGGACAGAGTCCAGCTCTGGGGCCAACGTCCTGACTTTC. Translated: CASSPPGTESSSGANVLTF.